These 19 T cell receptor beta chains were sequenced from one sample in a study of control samples from healthy donors and cancer patients. Clones were read by immunoSEQ multiplex PCR, and TCRdb kept only the in-frame ones, dropping some. The data contain about 110,000 clones, about nine tenths of them singletons. Material for sequencing was blood. The receptors originated from a human donor in good health. The donor label of this sample is uncertain.

The chain uses TRBV12-3 or TRBV12-4 and TRBJ1-6, with 7 bases fitting TRBD1. J was trimmed by 8 bases and V by 6 bases; bases with no gene match: 4. CDR3 size: 13 residues. The chain's CDR3 is CASRGQRDSPLHF. The CDR3 DNA follows: TGTGCCAGCAGGGGACAGAGGGATTCACCCCTCCACTTT.

The rearrangement uses TRBV5-1 and TRBJ2-1; 11 bases fit TRBD2. The CDR3 totals 15 residues. V trimming: 2 bases; J trimming: 6 bases; junction bases outside the gene matches: 4. Looked up from germline, CDR1 is SGHRS and CDR2 is YFSETQ. The CDR3 spells CASSFSGGAGNEQFF. Written as DNA, the CDR3 is TGCGCCAGCAGCTTTAGCGGGGGGGCCGGCAATGAGCAGTTCTTC.

The rearrangement links TRBV6-5 to TRBJ2-7; no reliable D call. The CDR3 totals 15 residues. Germline V lookup: CDR1 MNHEY, CDR2 SVGAGI. Trimming removed 0 bases from V and 1 base from J, with 10 bases in between. The DNA for the CDR3 is TGTGCCAGCAGTTACTCGAATAGACAATCCTACGAGCAGTACTTC. As protein: CASSYSNRQSYEQYF.

The chain employs TRBV19 and TRBJ1-5; D gene ambiguous. This CDR3 comprises 16 residues. CDR1 and CDR2 (germline): LNHDA, SQIVND (reference sequence). Trimming pared 6 bases from V and 0 bases from J, leaving 15 bases between. CDR3 amino acids: CASRRLDGISNQPQHF. For the CDR3, the DNA is TGTGCCAGTAGGCGACTTGACGGGATTAGCAATCAGCCCCAGCATTTT.

In this sample, this clone turned up once. The J gene is TRBJ2-7, the V gene TRBV2; 7 bases agree with TRBD2. The CDR3 has 13 amino acids. V gave up 5 bases and J gave up 7 bases; unmatched junction bases: 8. Germline lookup yields CDR1 SNHLY and CDR2 FYNNEI. The CDR3 spells CASSLAWGGEQYF. In DNA form, the CDR3 reads TGTGCCAGCAGTTTGGCTTGGGGGGGAGAGCAGTACTTC.

This clone was seen a few times. The chain is built from TRBV9 and TRBJ1-3, with D possibly matching TRBD1 (5 bases). CDR3 length equals 15 residues. Germline assignment: CDR1 SGDLS and CDR2 YYNGEE. Trimming removed 0 bases from V and 2 bases from J, with 9 bases in between. CDR3 nucleotides: TGTGCCAGCAGCGTAGGTGTAGGGGCTGGAAACACCATATATTTT. It yields the protein CASSVGVGAGNTIYF.

Concerning this clone itself: The junction differs from germline at one of its ends, possibly a read error. This sequence joins TRBV5-1 and TRBJ2-3; 9 bases align to TRBD2. The CDR3 consists of 15 residues. Germline V gene lookup returns CDR1 SGHRS and CDR2 YFSETQ. CDR3 amino acids: CARSWGRGGPDTQYF. The CDR3 DNA is TGCGCCCGCAGCTGGGGGCGGGGGGGGCCAGATACGCAGTATTTT.

V is TRBV6-6 and J is TRBJ2-2; D remains unclear. The CDR3 is 14 residues long. Trimming stripped 2 bases from V and 2 bases from J, with 6 bases between. Germline lookup yields CDR1 MNHNY and CDR2 SVGAGI (reference sequence). This CDR3 reads CASSYDLNTGELFF. In DNA form, the CDR3 reads TGTGCCAGCAGTTACGACCTCAACACCGGGGAGCTGTTTTTT.

This chain links TRBV6-5 with TRBJ1-2; D not certain. The V end was cut by 0 bases, the J end by 2 bases, with 10 bases between. The CDR3 is 15 amino acids. Germline V CDR1 and CDR2: MNHEY, SVGAGI. The CDR3 region is CASSYSSSGNYGYTF. CDR3 nucleotide sequence: TGTGCCAGCAGTTACTCGAGTTCAGGCAACTATGGCTACACCTTC.

The chain is built from TRBV2 and TRBJ2-1, with 9 bases fitting TRBD2. This CDR3 comprises 14 residues. V lost 3 bases to trimming and J lost 8 bases; unmatched junction nucleotides: 5. Germline V gives CDR1 SNHLY, CDR2 FYNNEI. This CDR3 is CASSDLRGGDEQFF. The CDR3 coding sequence is TGTGCCAGCAGTGACTTGCGGGGGGGCGATGAGCAGTTCTTC.

CDR3 sequence reads: CASSAGTSLGYTF. The CDR3 coding sequence is TGTGCCAGCAGTGCGGGGACATCCTTAGGCTACACCTTC. This chain uses TRBV2 with TRBJ1-2; tentatively, D is TRBD1 (6 bases). Per the germline V gene, CDR1 is SNHLY and CDR2 is FYNNEI. V was cut by 4 bases and J by 8 bases, with 14 bases left in between. This CDR3 contains 13 residues.

V gene TRBV7-9 combines with J gene TRBJ1-4; no reliable D call. Germline loops: CDR1 SEHNR, CDR2 FQNEAQ (reference sequence). The CDR3 loop spans 17 amino acids. V was clipped by 1 base and J by 2 bases, with 14 bases between them. CDR3 sequence reads: CASSLGSMTSTNEKLFF. CDR3 in DNA: TGTGCCAGCAGCTTAGGGAGTATGACTTCCACTAATGAAAAACTGTTTTTT.

This sequence joins TRBV5-4 and TRBJ1-2; 8 positions match TRBD1. This CDR3 has 15 residues. The trim removed 3 bases at V and 0 bases at J, leaving 4 bases unmatched. Germline CDR1 and CDR2: SGHNT and YYREEE (reference sequence). The CDR3 sequence: CASSSSGGPNYGYTF. CDR3 nucleotide sequence: TGTGCCAGCAGCTCGTCAGGGGGCCCTAACTATGGCTACACCTTC.

The J gene is TRBJ1-1, the V gene TRBV6-5, with 7 bases that match TRBD1. The CDR3 length is 16 residues. Germline CDR1 MNHEY, CDR2 SVGAGI. The V and J ends lost 2 bases and 0 bases, in that order; junction bases with no gene match: 6. The CDR3 nucleotides are TGTGCCAGCAGTTACCAACAGACAGGGATGAACACTGAAGCTTTCTTT. This encodes CASSYQQTGMNTEAFF.

The rearrangement uses TRBV5-4 and TRBJ2-7, with TRBD1 matching 7 bases. Germline V lookup: CDR1 SGHNT, CDR2 YYREEE (reference sequence). The CDR3 length is 15 residues. The ends lost 4 bases at V and 2 bases at J; junction bases unmatched: 9. The CDR3 here is CASSRDSRSAYEQYF. CDR3 nucleotide sequence: TGTGCCAGCAGCAGGGACAGCAGGTCTGCCTACGAGCAGTACTTC. Looking up the rest from reference TRBV5-4 and TRBJ2-7 gives the full variable domain: ETGVTQSPTHLIKTRGQQVTLRCSSQSGHNTVSWYQQALGQGPQFIFQYYREEENGRGNFPPRFSGLQFPNYSSELNVNALELDDSALYLCASSRDSRSAYEQYFGPGTRLTVT.

The chain carries TRBV5-4 and TRBJ2-2; 8 bases map to TRBD2. With V trimmed by 7 bases and J by 5 bases, 13 bases remained unmatched. CDR1 and CDR2 (germline): SGHNT, YYREEE (reference sequence). CDR3 length: 16 residues. DNA of the CDR3: TGTGCCAGCGGGATATTCGGGGGGGCACAAACCGGGGAGCTGTTTTTT. This sequence encodes CASGIFGGAQTGELFF.

CDR3 sequence reads: CASSLRDWGKQETQYF. The DNA for the CDR3 is TGTGCCAGCAGCTTACGCGATTGGGGGAAACAAGAGACCCAGTACTTC. The genes are TRBV7-9 and TRBJ2-5, with D perhaps being TRBD1 or TRBD2 (5 bases each). Trimming shortened V by 2 bases and J by 2 bases, and 15 bases separated the two germline ends. Germline V lookup: CDR1 SEHNR, CDR2 FQNEAQ (reference sequence). The CDR3 length is 16 residues.

The chain has TRBV10-3 and TRBJ2-1; TRBD1 matches 11 bases. Germline CDR1 reads ENHRY; CDR2 reads SYGVKD. This CDR3 has 15 residues. The trim removed 4 bases at V and 5 bases at J, leaving 4 bases unmatched. The CDR3 DNA reads TGTGCCATCAGTGGAGGACAGGGGGCTGACAATGAGCAGTTCTTC. Translation gives CAISGGQGADNEQFF.

In DNA, the CDR3 is TGTGCCAGCAGTGAAGCTCGCTATGGCTACACCTTC. As protein: CASSEARYGYTF. The chain has TRBV2 and TRBJ1-2; D unresolved. Germline CDR1 and CDR2: SNHLY and FYNNEI. This CDR3 is built from 12 residues. V was trimmed by 0 bases and J by 4 bases, leaving 3 bases between them. Full variable domain (rest looked up from reference TRBV2 and TRBJ1-2): EPEVTQTPSHQVTQMGQEVILRCVPISNHLYFYWYRQILGQKVEFLVSFYNNEISEKSEIFDDQFSVERPDGSNFTLKIRSTKLEDSAMYFCASSEARYGYTFGSGTRLTVV.